The 2 T cell receptor beta chains reported below all come from one sample, sequenced in a study of Ad26.COV2.S vaccination and SARS-CoV-2 variants. Sample treatment: 19 received Ad26.COV2.S at low or high dose, single or two shots; several received placebo; per-sample allocation not given. Sample collection was performed on day 63 after the first vaccine or placebo injection. The assay was immunoSEQ multiplex PCR, and TCRdb's table has in-frame clones only and misses some. The sample carries some 450,000 clones, roughly 91% recorded once. The input for sequencing was peripheral blood, taken in a trial of Ad26.COV2.S vaccine versus placebo. The origin of the receptors is a person aged 18-60 years who received the Ad26.COV2.S COVID-19 vaccine or a placebo.

This chain uses TRBV6-2 or TRBV6-3 with TRBJ2-1, with 7 nucleotides matching TRBD2. Germline trimming cut 2 bases from V and 3 bases from J; bases unmatched to any gene: 10. Germline CDR1 and CDR2: MNHEY and SVGEGT. The CDR3 is made up of 17 amino acids. CDR3 region: CASSYPAGEYRYNEQFF. The DNA for the CDR3 is TGTGCCAGCAGTTACCCCGCGGGAGAATATCGCTACAATGAGCAGTTCTTC.

This clone was seen only once. J is TRBJ2-5 and V is TRBV21-1; the listed D gene, TRBD2, was not tested against the DNA. TRBV21-1 is a recognized pseudogene. The length of the CDR3 is 16 residues. CDR3 loop: CASSEGGPGKGETQYF. CDR3 nucleotide sequence: TGTGCCAGCAGCGAAGGTGGTCCCGGGAAGGGAGAGACCCAGTACTTC.